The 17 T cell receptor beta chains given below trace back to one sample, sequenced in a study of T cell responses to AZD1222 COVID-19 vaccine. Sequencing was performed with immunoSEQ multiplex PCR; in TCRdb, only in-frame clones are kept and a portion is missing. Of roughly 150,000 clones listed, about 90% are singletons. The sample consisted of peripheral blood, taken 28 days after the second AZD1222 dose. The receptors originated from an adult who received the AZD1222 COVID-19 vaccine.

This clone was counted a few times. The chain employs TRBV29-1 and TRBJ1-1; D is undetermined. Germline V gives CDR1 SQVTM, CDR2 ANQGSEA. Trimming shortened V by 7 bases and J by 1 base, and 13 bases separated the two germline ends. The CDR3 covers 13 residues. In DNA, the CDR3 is TGCAGCGCCCAAACTTCAGGGAACACTGAAGCTTTCTTT. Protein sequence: CSAQTSGNTEAFF.

The CDR3 sequence: CASSEGTSLIPYEQYF. The DNA of the CDR3 is TGTGCCAGCAGTGAAGGGACTAGCCTGATCCCCTACGAGCAGTACTTC. This sequence joins TRBV6-1 and TRBJ2-7; 8 nucleotides match TRBD2. Germline V gives CDR1 MNHNS, CDR2 SASEGT. CDR3 length: 16 residues. With V trimmed by 1 base and J by 2 bases, 7 bases remained unmatched.

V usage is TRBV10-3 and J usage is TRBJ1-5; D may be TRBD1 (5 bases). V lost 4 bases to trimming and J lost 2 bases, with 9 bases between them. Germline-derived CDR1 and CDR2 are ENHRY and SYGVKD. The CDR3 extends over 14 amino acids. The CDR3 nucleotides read TGTGCCATCAGTGCGGAGGGGCGCAATCAGCCCCAGCATTTT. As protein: CAISAEGRNQPQHF.

The CDR3 DNA reads TGTGCCAGCAGCCTTGGGGCTAGCGGGAGCAACGAGCAGTACTTC. Its translation is CASSLGASGSNEQYF. The genes are TRBV7-6 and TRBJ2-7, with 10 bases lining up with TRBD2. The CDR3 covers 15 residues. Germline assignment: CDR1 SGHVS and CDR2 FNYEAQ. The J segment lost 5 bases and the V segment lost 5 bases, leaving 9 bases of the junction unmatched.

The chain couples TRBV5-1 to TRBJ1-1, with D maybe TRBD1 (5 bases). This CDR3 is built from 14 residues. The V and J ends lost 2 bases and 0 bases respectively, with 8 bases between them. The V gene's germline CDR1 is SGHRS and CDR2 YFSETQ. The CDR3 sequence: CASSLGAMNTEAFF. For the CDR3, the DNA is TGCGCCAGCAGCTTAGGGGCAATGAACACTGAAGCTTTCTTT.

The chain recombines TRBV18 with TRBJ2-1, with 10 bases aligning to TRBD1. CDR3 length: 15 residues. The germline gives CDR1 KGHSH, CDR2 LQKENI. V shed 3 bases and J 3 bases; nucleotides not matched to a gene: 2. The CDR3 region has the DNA TGTGCCAGCTCACCCGGGACAGGGGACTACAATGAGCAGTTCTTC. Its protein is CASSPGTGDYNEQFF.

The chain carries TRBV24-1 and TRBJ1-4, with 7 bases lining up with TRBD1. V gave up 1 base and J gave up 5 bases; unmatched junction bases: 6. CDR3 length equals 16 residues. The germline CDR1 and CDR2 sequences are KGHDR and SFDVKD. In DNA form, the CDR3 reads TGTGCCACCAGTGATTTCCGACAGGGCCAGAATGAAAAACTGTTTTTT. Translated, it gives CATSDFRQGQNEKLFF.

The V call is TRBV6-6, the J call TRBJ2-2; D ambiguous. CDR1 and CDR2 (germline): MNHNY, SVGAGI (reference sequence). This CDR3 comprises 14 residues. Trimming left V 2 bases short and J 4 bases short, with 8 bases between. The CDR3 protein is CASSYGGFTGELFF. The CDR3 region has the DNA TGTGCCAGCAGTTACGGCGGATTCACCGGGGAGCTGTTTTTT.

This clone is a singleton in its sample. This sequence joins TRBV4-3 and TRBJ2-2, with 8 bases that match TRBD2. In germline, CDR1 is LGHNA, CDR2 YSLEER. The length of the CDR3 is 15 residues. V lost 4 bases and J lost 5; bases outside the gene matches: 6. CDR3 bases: TGCGCCAGCAGCCCGCAAAGCGGGGGAACCGGGGAGCTGTTTTTT. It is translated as CASSPQSGGTGELFF.

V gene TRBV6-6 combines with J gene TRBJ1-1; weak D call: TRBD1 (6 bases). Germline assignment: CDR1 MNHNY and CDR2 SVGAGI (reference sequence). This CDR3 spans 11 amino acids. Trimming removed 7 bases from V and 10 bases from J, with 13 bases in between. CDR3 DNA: TGTGCCAGCACCTTCAGGGGAACAGCTTTCTTT. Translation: CASTFRGTAFF.

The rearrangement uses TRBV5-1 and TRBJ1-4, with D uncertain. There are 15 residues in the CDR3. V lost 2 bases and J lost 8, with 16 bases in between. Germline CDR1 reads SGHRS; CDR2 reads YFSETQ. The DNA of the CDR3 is TGCGCCAGCAGCTTTGAAGGTGGAGCTGACGAAAAACTGTTTTTT. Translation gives CASSFEGGADEKLFF.

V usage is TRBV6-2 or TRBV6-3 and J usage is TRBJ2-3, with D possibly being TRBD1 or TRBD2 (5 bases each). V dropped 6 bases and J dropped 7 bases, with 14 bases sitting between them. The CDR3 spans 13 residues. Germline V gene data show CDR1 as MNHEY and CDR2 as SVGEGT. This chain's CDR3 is CASSTDGTNTQYF. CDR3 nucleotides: TGTGCCAGCAGCACTGATGGGACCAATACGCAGTATTTT.

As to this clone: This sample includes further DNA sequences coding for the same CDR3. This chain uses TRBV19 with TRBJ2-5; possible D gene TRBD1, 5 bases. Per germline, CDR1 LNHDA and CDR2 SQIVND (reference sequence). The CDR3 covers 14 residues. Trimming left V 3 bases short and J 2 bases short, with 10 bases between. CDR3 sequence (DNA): TGTGCCAGTAGTATTAGGGCAGGGCAAGAGACCCAGTACTTC. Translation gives CASSIRAGQETQYF.

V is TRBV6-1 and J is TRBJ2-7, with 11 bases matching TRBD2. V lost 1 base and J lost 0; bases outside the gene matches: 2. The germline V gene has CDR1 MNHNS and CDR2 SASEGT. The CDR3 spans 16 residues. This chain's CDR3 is CASSEVGTSGSYEQYF. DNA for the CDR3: TGTGCCAGCAGTGAAGTCGGGACTAGCGGCTCCTACGAGCAGTACTTC.

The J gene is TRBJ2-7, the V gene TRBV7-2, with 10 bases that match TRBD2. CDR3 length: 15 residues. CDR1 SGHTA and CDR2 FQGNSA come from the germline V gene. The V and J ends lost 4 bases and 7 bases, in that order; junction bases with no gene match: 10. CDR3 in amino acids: CASSSILAGAWEQYF. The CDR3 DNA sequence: TGTGCCAGCAGCTCAATTCTAGCGGGAGCGTGGGAGCAGTACTTC.

This CDR3 is CAISMDRGGYTF. The CDR3 DNA sequence: TGTGCCATCAGTATGGACAGGGGTGGCTACACCTTC. The chain joins TRBV10-3 to TRBJ1-2; 9 bases align to TRBD1. In germline, CDR1 is ENHRY, CDR2 SYGVKD. V lost 5 bases, J lost 7 bases, and 2 bases stayed unmatched. CDR3 length: 12 residues.

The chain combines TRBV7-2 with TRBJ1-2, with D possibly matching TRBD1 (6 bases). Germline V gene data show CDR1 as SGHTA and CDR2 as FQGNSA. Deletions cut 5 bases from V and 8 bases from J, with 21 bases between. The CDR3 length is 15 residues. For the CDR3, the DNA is TGTGCCAGCAGCACCGTACGACAGGCCTCCGCGGGCTACACCTTC. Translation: CASSTVRQASAGYTF.